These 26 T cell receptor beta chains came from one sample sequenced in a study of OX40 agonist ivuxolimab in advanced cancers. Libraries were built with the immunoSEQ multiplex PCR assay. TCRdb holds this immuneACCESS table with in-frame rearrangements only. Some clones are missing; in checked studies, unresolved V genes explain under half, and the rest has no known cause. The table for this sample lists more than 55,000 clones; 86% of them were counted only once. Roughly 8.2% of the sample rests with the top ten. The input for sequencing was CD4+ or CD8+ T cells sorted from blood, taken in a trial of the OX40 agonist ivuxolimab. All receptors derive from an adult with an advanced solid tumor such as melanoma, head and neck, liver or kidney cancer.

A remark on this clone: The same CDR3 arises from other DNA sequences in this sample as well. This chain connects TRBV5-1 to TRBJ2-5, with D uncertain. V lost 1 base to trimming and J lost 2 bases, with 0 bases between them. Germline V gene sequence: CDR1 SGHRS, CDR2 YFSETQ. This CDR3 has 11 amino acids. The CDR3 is CASSLQETQYF. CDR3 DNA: TGCGCCAGCAGCTTGCAAGAGACCCAGTACTTC.

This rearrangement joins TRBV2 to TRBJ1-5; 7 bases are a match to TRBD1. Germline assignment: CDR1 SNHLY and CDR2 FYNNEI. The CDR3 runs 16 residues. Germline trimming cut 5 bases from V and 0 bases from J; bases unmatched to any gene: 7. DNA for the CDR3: TGTGCCAGCAGTTTATACGGGACAGTTAGCAATCAGCCCCAGCATTTT. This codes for CASSLYGTVSNQPQHF.

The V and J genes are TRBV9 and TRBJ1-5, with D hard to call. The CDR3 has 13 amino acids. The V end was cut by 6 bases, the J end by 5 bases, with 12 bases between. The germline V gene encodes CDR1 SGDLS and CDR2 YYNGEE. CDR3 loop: CASNRGEDQPQHF. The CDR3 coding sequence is TGTGCCAGCAATCGAGGAGAGGATCAGCCCCAGCATTTT.

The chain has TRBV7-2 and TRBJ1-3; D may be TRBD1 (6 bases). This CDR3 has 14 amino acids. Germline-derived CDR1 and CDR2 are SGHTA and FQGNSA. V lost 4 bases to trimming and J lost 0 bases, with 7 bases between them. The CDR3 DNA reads TGTGCCAGCAGCTGGGGGCCCTCTGGAAACACCATATATTTT. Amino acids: CASSWGPSGNTIYF.

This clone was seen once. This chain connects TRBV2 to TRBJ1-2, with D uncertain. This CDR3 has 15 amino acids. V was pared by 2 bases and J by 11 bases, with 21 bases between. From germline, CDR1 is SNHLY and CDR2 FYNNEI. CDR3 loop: CASSEQTSPTSGYTF. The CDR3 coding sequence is TGTGCCAGCAGTGAACAGACTAGCCCTACTAGCGGTTACACCTTC.

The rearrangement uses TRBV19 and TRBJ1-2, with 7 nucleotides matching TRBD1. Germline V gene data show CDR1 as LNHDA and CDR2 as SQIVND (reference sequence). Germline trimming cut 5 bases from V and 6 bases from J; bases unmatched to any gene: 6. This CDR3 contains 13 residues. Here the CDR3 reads CASSPQGVDGYTF. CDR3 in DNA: TGTGCCAGTAGTCCTCAGGGGGTCGATGGCTACACCTTC.

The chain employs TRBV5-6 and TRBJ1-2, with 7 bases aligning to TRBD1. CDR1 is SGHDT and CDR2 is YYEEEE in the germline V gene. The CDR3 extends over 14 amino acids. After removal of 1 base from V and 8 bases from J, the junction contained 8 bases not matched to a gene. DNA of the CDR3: TGTGCCAGCAGCTTGCCCCAGACAGGGAGCGGCTACACCTTC. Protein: CASSLPQTGSGYTF.

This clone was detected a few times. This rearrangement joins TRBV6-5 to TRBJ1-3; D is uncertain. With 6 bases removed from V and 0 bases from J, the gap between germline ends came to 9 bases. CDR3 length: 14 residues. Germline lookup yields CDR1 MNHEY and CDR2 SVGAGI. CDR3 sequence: CASRSGVSGNTIYF. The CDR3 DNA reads TGTGCCAGCAGATCGGGTGTCTCTGGAAACACCATATATTTT.

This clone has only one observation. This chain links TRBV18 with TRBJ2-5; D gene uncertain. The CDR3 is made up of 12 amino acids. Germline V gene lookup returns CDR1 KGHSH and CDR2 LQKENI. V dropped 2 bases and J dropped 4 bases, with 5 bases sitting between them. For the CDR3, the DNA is TGTGCCAGCTCACCAGGGTTAGAGACCCAGTACTTC. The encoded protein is CASSPGLETQYF.

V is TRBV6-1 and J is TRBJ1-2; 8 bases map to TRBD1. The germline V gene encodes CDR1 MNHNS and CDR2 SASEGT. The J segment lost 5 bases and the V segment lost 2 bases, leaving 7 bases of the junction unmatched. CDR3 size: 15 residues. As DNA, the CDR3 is TGTGCCAGCAGTGAACCCGGCAGGGGGCAGTATGGCTACACCTTC. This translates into CASSEPGRGQYGYTF.

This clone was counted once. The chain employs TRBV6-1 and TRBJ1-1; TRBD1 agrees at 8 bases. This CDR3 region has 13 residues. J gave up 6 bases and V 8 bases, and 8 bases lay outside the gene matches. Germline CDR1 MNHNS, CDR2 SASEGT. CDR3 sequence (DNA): TGTGCCAGCTCCTTTGGACAGGGCGCTGAAGCTTTCTTT. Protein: CASSFGQGAEAFF.

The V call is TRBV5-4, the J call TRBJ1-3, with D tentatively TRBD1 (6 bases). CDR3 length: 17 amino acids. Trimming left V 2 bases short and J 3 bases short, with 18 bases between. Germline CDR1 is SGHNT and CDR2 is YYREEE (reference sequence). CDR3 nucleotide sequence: TGTGCCAGCAGCTTCGAGGGGCAGGGGAGAGGTGGAAACACCATATATTTT. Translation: CASSFEGQGRGGNTIYF.

CDR3: CASSPEYAEAFF. CDR3 nucleotides: TGTGCCAGCAGCCCTGAGTACGCTGAAGCTTTCTTT. The V call is TRBV7-2, the J call TRBJ1-1; D is unresolved. Germline V lookup: CDR1 SGHTA, CDR2 FQGNSA. The CDR3 extends over 12 amino acids. The V gene lost 5 bases and the J gene lost 6 bases, with 10 bases spanning the gap. Combining the CDR3 with reference TRBV7-2 and TRBJ1-1 gives the whole variable domain GAGVSQSPSNKVTEKGKDVELRCDPISGHTALYWYRQSLGQGLEFLIYFQGNSAPDKSGLPSDRFSAERTGGSVSTLTIQRTQQEDSAVYLCASSPEYAEAFFGQGTRLTVV.

The CDR3 DNA is TGTGCCAGCAGCTTACGGACAGGGACAGCCTACGAGCAGTACTTC. This codes for CASSLRTGTAYEQYF. This sequence joins TRBV7-3 and TRBJ2-7, with TRBD1 matching 8 bases. The V gene end was trimmed by 2 bases and the J gene end by 2 bases; junction bases not matched to a gene: 5. CDR3 size: 15 residues. CDR1 SGHTA and CDR2 FQGTGA come from the germline V gene.

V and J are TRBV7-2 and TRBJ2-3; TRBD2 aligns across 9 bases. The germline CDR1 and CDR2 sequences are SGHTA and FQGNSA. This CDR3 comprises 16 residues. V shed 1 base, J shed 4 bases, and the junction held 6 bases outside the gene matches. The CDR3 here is CASSLVAGGAADTQYF. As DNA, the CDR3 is TGTGCCAGCAGCTTAGTTGCGGGGGGGGCGGCAGATACGCAGTATTTT.

CDR3 coding DNA: TGTGCCAGCAGCCCCGGGGGGGCTTTTAGAACCGGGGAGCTGTTTTTT. It yields the protein CASSPGGAFRTGELFF. The V and J genes are TRBV7-9 and TRBJ2-2; 8 bases are a match to TRBD2. This CDR3 contains 16 residues. The germline gives CDR1 SEHNR, CDR2 FQNEAQ (reference sequence). The V and J ends lost 5 bases and 5 bases, in that order; junction bases with no gene match: 10.

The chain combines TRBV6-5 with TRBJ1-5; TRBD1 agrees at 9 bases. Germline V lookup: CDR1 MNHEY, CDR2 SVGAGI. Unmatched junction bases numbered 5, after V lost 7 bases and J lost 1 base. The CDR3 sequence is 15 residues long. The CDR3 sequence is CASTSDRGSNQPQHF. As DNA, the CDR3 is TGTGCCAGCACCTCGGACAGGGGAAGCAATCAGCCCCAGCATTTT.

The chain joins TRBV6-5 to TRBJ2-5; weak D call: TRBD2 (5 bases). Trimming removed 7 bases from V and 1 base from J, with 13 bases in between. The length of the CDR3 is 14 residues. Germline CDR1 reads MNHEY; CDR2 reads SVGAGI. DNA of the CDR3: TGTGCCAGCACCCTAACGGGGAGCCAAGAGACCCAGTACTTC. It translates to CASTLTGSQETQYF.

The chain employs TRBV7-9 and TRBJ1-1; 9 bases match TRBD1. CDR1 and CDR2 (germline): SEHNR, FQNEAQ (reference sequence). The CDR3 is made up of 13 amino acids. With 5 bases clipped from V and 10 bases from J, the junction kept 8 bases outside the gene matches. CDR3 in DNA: TGTGCCAGCAGCGCTGGGGACAGGGCATTAGCTTTCTTT. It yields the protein CASSAGDRALAFF.

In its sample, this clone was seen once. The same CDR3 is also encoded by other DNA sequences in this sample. The CDR3 sequence is CASSPGLKSSYNEQFF. The CDR3 nucleotides read TGTGCCAGCTCGCCAGGGTTGAAAAGCTCCTACAATGAGCAGTTCTTC. The chain couples TRBV18 to TRBJ2-1, with a possible D match to TRBD1 (5 bases). Germline CDR1 reads KGHSH; CDR2 reads LQKENI. The CDR3 has 16 residues. Trimming cost V 6 bases and J 0 bases, with 15 bases left between them. Full variable domain (outside the CDR3, taken from reference TRBV18 and TRBJ2-1): NAGVMQNPRHLVRRRGQEARLRCSPMKGHSHVYWYRQLPEEGLKFMVYLQKENIIDESGMPKERFSAEFPKEGPSILRIQQVVRGDSAAYFCASSPGLKSSYNEQFFGPGTRLTVL.

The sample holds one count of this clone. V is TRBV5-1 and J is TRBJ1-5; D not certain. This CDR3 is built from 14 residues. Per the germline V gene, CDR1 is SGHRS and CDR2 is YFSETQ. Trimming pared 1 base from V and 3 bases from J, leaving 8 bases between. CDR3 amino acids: CASSLNGPNQPQHF. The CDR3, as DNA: TGCGCCAGCAGCTTGAACGGACCCAATCAGCCCCAGCATTTT.

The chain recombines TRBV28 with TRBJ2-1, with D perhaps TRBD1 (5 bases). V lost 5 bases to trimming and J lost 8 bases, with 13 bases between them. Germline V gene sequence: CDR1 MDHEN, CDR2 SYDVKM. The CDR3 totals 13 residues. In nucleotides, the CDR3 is TGTGCCAGCAGTCCCCCAGGGTATGATGAGCAGTTCTTC. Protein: CASSPPGYDEQFF.

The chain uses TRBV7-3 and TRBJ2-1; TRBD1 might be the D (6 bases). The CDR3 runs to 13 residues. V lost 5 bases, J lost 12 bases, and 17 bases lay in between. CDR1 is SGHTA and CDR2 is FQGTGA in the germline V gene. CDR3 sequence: CASSLDRSGSQFF. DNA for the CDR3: TGTGCCAGCAGCCTAGACAGGTCAGGGTCGCAGTTCTTC. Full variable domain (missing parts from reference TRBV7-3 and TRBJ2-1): GAGVSQTPSNKVTEKGKYVELRCDPISGHTALYWYRQSLGQGPEFLIYFQGTGAADDSGLPNDRFFAVRPEGSVSTLKIQRTERGDSAVYLCASSLDRSGSQFFGPGTRLTVL.

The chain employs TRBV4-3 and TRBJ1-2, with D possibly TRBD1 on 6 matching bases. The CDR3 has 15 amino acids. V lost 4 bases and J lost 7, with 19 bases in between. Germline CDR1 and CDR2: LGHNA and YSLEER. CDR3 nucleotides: TGCGCCAGCAGCCCAACCCCGGGACAAGGTGGTGGCTACACCTTC. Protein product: CASSPTPGQGGGYTF.

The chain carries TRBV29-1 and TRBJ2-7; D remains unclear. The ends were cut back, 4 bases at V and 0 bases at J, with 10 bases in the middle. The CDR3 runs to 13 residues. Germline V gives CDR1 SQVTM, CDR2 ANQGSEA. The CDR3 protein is CSVGDGSSYEQYF. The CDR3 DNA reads TGCAGCGTTGGAGACGGTAGCTCCTACGAGCAGTACTTC.

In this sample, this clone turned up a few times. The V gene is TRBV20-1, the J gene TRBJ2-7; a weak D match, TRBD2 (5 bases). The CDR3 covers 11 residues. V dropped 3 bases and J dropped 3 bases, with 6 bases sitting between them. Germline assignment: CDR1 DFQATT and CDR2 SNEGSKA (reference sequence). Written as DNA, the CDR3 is TGCAGTGCTAGGGAGGACTACGAGCAGTACTTC. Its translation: CSAREDYEQYF.